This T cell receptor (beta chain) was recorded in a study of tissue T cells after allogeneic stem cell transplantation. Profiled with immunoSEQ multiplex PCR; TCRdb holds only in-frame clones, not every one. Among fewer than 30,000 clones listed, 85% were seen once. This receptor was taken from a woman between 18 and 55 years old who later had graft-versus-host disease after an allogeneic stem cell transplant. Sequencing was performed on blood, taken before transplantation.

DNA of the CDR3: TGTGCCAGCTCACCTACTACGGACAGAAGAAACACCATATATTTT. Amino acids: CASSPTTDRRNTIYF. The rearrangement joins TRBV18 to TRBJ1-3, with a tentative D call TRBD1 (6 bases). Trimming left V 3 bases short and J 5 bases short, with 14 bases between. The V gene's germline CDR1 is KGHSH and CDR2 LQKENI. The CDR3 runs 15 residues.